The present T cell receptor beta chain was sequenced within a study of blood T cell repertoires in COVID-19. Across the study: Italy, Spain and the United States were the sources of the convalescent and acute COVID-19 samples.

In the original processing: Researchers report that nucleated cell counts were estimated from reference gene primer amplification. Clones were read by immunoSEQ multiplex PCR, and TCRdb kept only the in-frame ones, dropping some. Clone size and V and J calls were adopted from that table, with D and trimming inferred from the DNA. Altogether about 210,000 clones are present, 70% to 90% being singletons, with the ten largest covering 9.5% to 15%. Trimming took 7 bases from V and 2 from J; bases not matched to a gene: 8. Germline lookup yields CDR1 SGHTA and CDR2 FQGNSA. The CDR3 consists of 15 residues.

The chain uses TRBV7-2 and TRBJ1-5, with TRBD1 matching over 7 bases. The sequence was collected from a human donor in a cohort sampled during active COVID-19. Sequencing was done on a sample of peripheral blood. CDR3 loop: CASTGQGVGNQPQHF. CDR3 sequence (DNA): TGTGCCAGCACCGGGCAGGGGGTGGGCAATCAGCCCCAGCATTTT.